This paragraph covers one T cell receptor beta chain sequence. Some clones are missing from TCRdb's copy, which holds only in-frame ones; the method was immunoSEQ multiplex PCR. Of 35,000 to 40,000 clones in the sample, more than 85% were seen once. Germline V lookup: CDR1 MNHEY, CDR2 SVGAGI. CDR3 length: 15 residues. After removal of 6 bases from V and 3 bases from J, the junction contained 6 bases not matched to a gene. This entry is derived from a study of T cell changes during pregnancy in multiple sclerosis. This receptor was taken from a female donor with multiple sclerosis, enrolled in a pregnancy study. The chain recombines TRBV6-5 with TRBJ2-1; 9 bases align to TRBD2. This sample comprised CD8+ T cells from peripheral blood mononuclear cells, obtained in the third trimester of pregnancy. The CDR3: CASSESSGNYNEQFF. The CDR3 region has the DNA TGTGCCAGCAGCGAATCTAGCGGGAACTACAATGAGCAGTTCTTC.